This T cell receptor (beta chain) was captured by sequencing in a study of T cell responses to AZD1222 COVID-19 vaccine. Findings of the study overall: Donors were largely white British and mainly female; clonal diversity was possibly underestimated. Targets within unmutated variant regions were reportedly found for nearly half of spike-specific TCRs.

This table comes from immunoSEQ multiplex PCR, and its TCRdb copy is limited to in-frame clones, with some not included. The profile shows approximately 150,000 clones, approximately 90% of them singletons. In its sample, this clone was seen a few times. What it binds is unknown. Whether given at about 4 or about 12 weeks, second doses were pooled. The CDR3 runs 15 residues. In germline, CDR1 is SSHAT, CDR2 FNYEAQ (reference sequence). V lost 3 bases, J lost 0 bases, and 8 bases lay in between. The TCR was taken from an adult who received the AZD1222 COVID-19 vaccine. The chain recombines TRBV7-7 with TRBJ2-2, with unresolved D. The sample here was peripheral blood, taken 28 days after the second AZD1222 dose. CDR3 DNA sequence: TGTGCCAGCAGCTTGGATGGAACGAACACCGGGGAGCTGTTTTTT. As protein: CASSLDGTNTGELFF.